This T cell receptor beta chain was obtained from a study of shared clonotypes between healthy human individuals. Study-level background: Three CD4 naive, three CD4 memory, two CD8 naive and one CD8 memory plate were used per donor.

V shed 4 bases and J 0 bases; nucleotides not matched to a gene: 6. Germline V gene data show CDR1 as SGHKS and CDR2 as YYEKEE (reference sequence). The CDR3 is made up of 15 amino acids. On sorted subsets, replicate PCRs used roughly 220 ng DNA, or some 28,000 T cell genomes. The assay was immunoSEQ multiplex PCR, and TCRdb's table has in-frame clones only and misses some. The sample holds fewer than 3 million clones; 92% are singletons and the top ten take around 0.4%. This TCR was sampled from a man younger than 35 in good health. Some clones in this sample may be carry-over from other donors' samples. The chain uses TRBV5-5 and TRBJ1-2; TRBD1 agrees at 7 bases. Sequencing input: naive CD4+ T cells from PBMCs. Subset of the sample: CD45RA+ positively selected. The CDR3 reads CASSLTGVANYGYTF. The CDR3 DNA sequence: TGTGCCAGCAGCCTAACAGGGGTTGCTAACTATGGCTACACCTTC.